This T cell receptor (beta chain) emerged from a study of identical twins (dated by TCRdb to about 2016). In the study overall: To test whether fetal clonotypes persist, this study deep-sequenced TCR alpha and beta repertoires from monozygotic twins, from unrelated adults of various ages, and from cord blood. To rule out contamination, replicate twin experiments were performed at different times with different library preparation protocols. Points the paper makes about the study in general: Excess twin sharing in beta out-of-frame sequences was weaker because fewer shared sequences lowered the signal-to-noise ratio. Compared with coincidental sharing between unrelated individuals, out-of-frame TCR alpha sequences shared between twins showed an excess of sequences with low generation probability. Because the same donors could not be followed over many years, the conclusions relied on cross-sectional statistical analysis. Invariant T cells such as MAIT and iNKT could partly confound zero-insertion analyses, although diverse VJ usage argued against such confounding for most clonotypes. In monozygotic twins, out-of-frame TCR alpha sharing was systematically underestimated by recombination models, although the models agreed with sharing between unrelated individuals. Fewer insertions were carried by abundant cord blood beta clonotypes; a weaker similar trend was observed in young adult naive repertoires, while no such trend was observed in memory repertoires.

Remarks on this clonotype: Its antigen remains unidentified. No qualities accompany the bases; no much larger clone lies one base away.

Every donor was a healthy Caucasian. The twin cohort consisted of three pairs of female monozygotic twins, all aged about 18 to 29 years. RNA for TCR libraries was isolated from peripheral blood mononuclear cells. Taken from cysteine to phenylalanine, the CDR3 has 13 residues. Only CDR3 DNA is held: 39 bases, read in frame from base 1. Looking up the germline V gene (reference sequence) yields CDR1 LGHDT and CDR2 YNNKEL. For this chain, trimming is 0 bases at the V end and 11 bases at the J end, and the number of junction bases without a gene match is 4. Receptor amplification or capture employed 5' RACE. The listed sequencing device is Illumina HiSeq 2000. Template switching added a universal primer binding site, and the final cDNA carried a unique molecular identifier that allowed TCR cDNA molecules to be counted accurately. Specific primers in the conserved constant-segment region were used to synthesize first-strand cDNA for the TCR alpha and beta chains. To control for contamination, each cDNA library was double barcoded with a SMART-Mk sample barcode plus Illumina barcodes. TruSeq adapter sequences and Illumina sample barcodes were added in two successive PCR steps. The Illumina HiSeq platform was used with custom primers to sequence TCR alpha and beta cDNA libraries. As for the authors' bioinformatics: MiGEC processed the raw reads to extract unique molecular identifiers, while MiXCR was used to determine the CDR3 positions. Recombination models were inferred per individual with the repgenHMM and IGoR tools using an EM algorithm. Shared clonotypes were analyzed with the tcR package in R, and sharing was normalized by the product of cloneset sizes. To study raw recombination without the effects of thymic and clonal selection, out-of-frame nonproductive sequences were analyzed. TCRdb took the public reads, trimmed them with fastp at Q25, ran MiXCR for clone calling and kept in-frame beta chains. One record per CDR3 amino acid sequence lists the most common genes and DNA. The V and J calls follow TCRdb's processing rather than the paper's. The sample includes some 600,000 distinct CDR3 sequences, with about 7.6% observed a single time. Clones ranked in the top ten supply approximately 1.5% of the sample.

These same records also appear under a second study, on yellow fever vaccine responses in identical twins. The second study also describes: According to the authors, in identical twins the way T cells responded to vaccination appeared partly convergent and partly personalized. The study precisely tracked vaccine-responding T cell clones in identical twins.

The V and J segments used are TRBV3-1 and TRBJ2-1, and TRBD1 aligns with 7 junction nucleotides. This TCR was sampled from a woman under 30 in good health. What was sequenced was PBMCs. The bases are TGTGCCAGCAGCCAAGATCAGGGACAGAAGCAGTTCTTC. It codes for CASSQDQGQKQFF.